Shown below are 7 T cell receptor beta chains from a single sample sequenced in a study of CD8 T cells in ankylosing spondylitis. One entry per CDR3 protein results from TCRdb running MiXCR on the 5' RACE reads. The sample carries around 150,000 distinct CDR3 sequences, approximately 7.3% recorded once. Sequenced sample: blood, either unsorted or a sorted T cell fraction (not recorded which). The receptors shown here come from a female donor with ankylosing spondylitis or in good health (not recorded which).

There are many counts of this clonotype. The gene calls are TRBV20-1 and TRBJ2-5, with D uncertain. With 0 bases removed from V and 1 base from J, the gap between germline ends came to 6 bases. Germline-derived CDR1 and CDR2 are DFQATT and SNEGSKA (reference sequence). The length of the CDR3 is 13 residues. The CDR3: CSAREAVQETQYF. CDR3 nucleotides: TGCAGTGCTAGAGAGGCGGTCCAAGAGACCCAGTACTTC.

This clonotype was picked up many times. V and J are TRBV29-1 and TRBJ2-7, with 7 bases that match TRBD1. Trimming at V came to 3 bases and at J to 1 base, leaving 3 bases not matched to a gene. The CDR3 contains 13 residues. Germline V gene data show CDR1 as SQVTM and CDR2 as ANQGSEA. The CDR3 reads CSVETGRSYEQYF. The CDR3 DNA reads as TGCAGCGTTGAGACAGGGAGATCCTACGAGCAGTACTTC.

The sample holds many counts of this clonotype. The chain has TRBV5-1 and TRBJ1-1; D not resolved. The CDR3 has 15 residues. V gave up 0 bases and J gave up 4 bases, with 13 bases separating them. Germline V gives CDR1 SGHRS, CDR2 YFSETQ. In nucleotides, the CDR3 is TGCGCCAGCAGCTTGGCGGCGGGTGGTGGCACTGAAGCTTTCTTT. Its translation: CASSLAAGGGTEAFF.

This clonotype has at least ten counts. The V call is TRBV12-3 or TRBV12-4, the J call TRBJ1-2, with D hard to call. The V and J ends lost 2 bases and 2 bases respectively, with 6 bases between them. This CDR3 has 13 amino acids. The CDR3 here is CASSLNPNYGYTF. In DNA form, the CDR3 reads TGTGCCAGCAGTTTAAATCCGAACTATGGCTACACCTTC.

DNA of the CDR3: TGTGCCAGCAGCCCCGGACAGGGGGACGAGCAGTACTTC. Encoded protein: CASSPGQGDEQYF. V gene TRBV7-2 combines with J gene TRBJ2-7; the match to TRBD1 covers 10 bases. The germline V gene encodes CDR1 SGHTA and CDR2 FQGNSA. The CDR3 covers 13 residues. Trimming cost V 5 bases and J 5 bases; bases outside gene matches: 3.

This clonotype has a count of ten or more. The chain uses TRBV6-1 and TRBJ2-1; 14 nucleotides align to TRBD2. V shed 5 bases and J 8 bases; nucleotides not matched to a gene: 8. Germline lookup yields CDR1 MNHNS and CDR2 SASEGT. The CDR3 extends over 16 amino acids. The CDR3 protein is CASSPWTSGGKDEQFF. CDR3 in DNA: TGTGCCAGCAGTCCTTGGACTAGCGGGGGGAAGGATGAGCAGTTCTTC.

This clonotype was counted ten times or more. The gene calls are TRBV4-2 and TRBJ2-7; 7 bases fit TRBD2. This CDR3 is 15 amino acids long. Looked up from germline, CDR1 is LGHNA and CDR2 is YNFKEQ. The V and J ends lost 0 bases and 4 bases, in that order; junction bases with no gene match: 6. The CDR3 sequence is CASSQERTRGYEQYF. CDR3 DNA: TGTGCCAGCAGCCAAGAGCGGACTAGAGGGTACGAGCAGTACTTC.